The sequence of this T cell receptor beta chain was determined in a study of CD8+CD57+ T cells in acquired aplastic anemia. At the level of the study: Sorted cells (CD4+ and CD8+) yielded DNA amounts that averaged about 2.9 ug.

About this clonotype: Its antigen remains unknown.

Germline V gives CDR1 SGHRS, CDR2 YFSETQ. Trimming took off 0 bases at V and 7 bases at J, with 10 bases between the two ends. The CDR3 consists of 13 residues. Whole-study results and caveats: The same twenty-nine CD8+ CDR3 sequences occurred in patients and in controls. Patients and controls had CD8+ Simpson's diversity values that were not significantly distinct.

Using genomic DNA as the template, TCR beta VDJ and CDR3 profiling was carried out. TCRdb redid the calling of the reads with MiXCR, one entry per CDR3 protein. The sample shows about 270,000 distinct CDR3 sequences, 45% to 65% of them seen only once. The TCR originated in a human donor with severe aplastic anemia or a healthy control (not recorded which). The material sequenced was sorted CD4+, CD8+, or CD8+CD57+ T cells (not recorded which) from PBMCs. The chain carries TRBV5-1 and TRBJ1-2; D not resolved. CDR3 protein: CASSLDGLSGYTF. The CDR3, as DNA: TGCGCCAGCAGCTTGGACGGTCTCTCTGGCTACACCTTC.